The TCR beta chain described here comes from a study of CD8 T cells in ankylosing spondylitis. Study results and limitations: Relatively scarce in peripheral blood, disease-linked clones were CD8+. Seemingly distinctive of ankylosing spondylitis blood was a TCR beta motif formed by eight highly homologous variants.

This clonotype has a handful of counts. Its antigen remains unknown. Using quantitative 5'-RACE with molecular barcodes, the authors made TCR beta libraries. TCRdb passed the 5' RACE reads through MiXCR, listing each CDR3 protein once. The sample includes 750,000 to 850,000 distinct CDR3 sequences, about 11% of them seen just once. The clonotype originates from a male donor with ankylosing spondylitis. The specimen was blood, either unsorted or a sorted T cell fraction (not recorded which).

CDR3 residues: CASSSDRGLWEKLFF. The CDR3 bases are TGTGCCAGCAGCTCCGACAGGGGCTTGTGGGAAAAACTGTTTTTT. The chain couples TRBV5-6 to TRBJ1-4, with TRBD1 identical over 8 bases. Germline V gives CDR1 SGHDT, CDR2 YYEEEE. J was trimmed by 8 bases and V by 3 bases; bases with no gene match: 9. The CDR3 is 15 residues long.